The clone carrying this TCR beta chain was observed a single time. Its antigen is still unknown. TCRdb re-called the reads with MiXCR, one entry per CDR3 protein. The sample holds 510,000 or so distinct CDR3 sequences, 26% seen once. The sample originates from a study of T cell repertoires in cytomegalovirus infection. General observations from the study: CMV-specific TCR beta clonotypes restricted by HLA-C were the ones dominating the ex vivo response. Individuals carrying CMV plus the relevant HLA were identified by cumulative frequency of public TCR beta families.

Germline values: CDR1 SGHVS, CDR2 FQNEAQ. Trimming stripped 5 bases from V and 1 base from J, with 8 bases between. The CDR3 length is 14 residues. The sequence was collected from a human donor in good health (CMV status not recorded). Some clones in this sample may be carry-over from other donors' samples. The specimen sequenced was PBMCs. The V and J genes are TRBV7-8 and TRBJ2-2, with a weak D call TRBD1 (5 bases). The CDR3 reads CASSITGNTGELFF. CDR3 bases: TGTGCCAGCAGCATTACAGGGAACACCGGGGAGCTGTTTTTT.